Presented here are 27 T cell receptor beta chains from one specimen sequenced in a study of cytomegalovirus exposure and HLA in healthy donors. PCR primers comprised 60 Vbeta and 13 Jbeta primers. Produced via immunoSEQ multiplex PCR; TCRdb's table is partial and in-frame only. This repertoire shows roughly 180,000 clones, approximately 80% found once; its top ten account for roughly 3%. The sequenced sample consisted of PBMCs. These receptors all stem from a female donor in good health and CMV-seronegative.

The rearrangement joins TRBV4-1 to TRBJ1-1; 9 positions match TRBD1. The germline V gene encodes CDR1 MGHRA and CDR2 YSYEKL. This CDR3 comprises 12 residues. V shed 6 bases and J 5 bases; nucleotides not matched to a gene: 1. The CDR3 region has the DNA TGCGCCAGCAGTGACAGGGGGACTGAAGCTTTCTTT. Amino acids: CASSDRGTEAFF.

This clone was detected a few times. The chain uses TRBV5-5 and TRBJ1-1, with D possibly being TRBD1 (6 bases). Germline V gene sequence: CDR1 SGHKS, CDR2 YYEKEE (reference sequence). This CDR3 is built from 16 residues. V was cut by 2 bases and J by 0 bases, with 14 bases left in between. The CDR3 region is CASSLVEQGLNTEAFF. DNA of the CDR3: TGTGCCAGCAGCTTAGTTGAGCAGGGGCTGAACACTGAAGCTTTCTTT.

The rearrangement joins TRBV5-4 to TRBJ2-3; 16 nucleotides align to TRBD2. J lost 2 bases, V lost 6 bases, and 9 bases had no gene match. This CDR3 has 18 residues. Germline V gene data show CDR1 as SGHNT and CDR2 as YYREEE (reference sequence). In DNA, the CDR3 is TGTGCCAGCACCAAGGGGGGACTAGCGGGAGGGCCCACAGATACGCAGTATTTT. It specifies CASTKGGLAGGPTDTQYF.

V usage is TRBV5-1 and J usage is TRBJ2-5; 9 bases fit TRBD2. Germline-derived CDR1 and CDR2 are SGHRS and YFSETQ. V was clipped by 0 bases and J by 5 bases; unmatched bases: 2. The CDR3 has 14 amino acids. Here the CDR3 reads CASSLETSGETQYF. The CDR3 coding sequence is TGCGCCAGCAGCTTGGAAACTAGCGGGGAGACCCAGTACTTC.

V usage is TRBV30 and J usage is TRBJ2-7; D is uncertain. The V end lost 0 bases, the J end lost 0 bases, and 15 bases lay between the germline ends. The CDR3 sequence is 16 residues long. The V gene's germline CDR1 is GTSNPN and CDR2 SVGIG (reference sequence). The CDR3 loop reads CAWSVRSLLTSYEQYF. The CDR3 nucleotides read TGTGCCTGGAGTGTCCGAAGCCTCCTCACCTCCTACGAGCAGTACTTC. Full variable domain (missing parts from reference TRBV30 and TRBJ2-7): SQTIHQWPATLVQPVGSPLSLECTVEGTSNPNLYWYRQAAGRGLQLLFYSVGIGQISSEVPQNLSASRPQDRQFILSSKKLLLSDSGFYLCAWSVRSLLTSYEQYFGPGTRLTVT.

This chain uses TRBV6-5 with TRBJ2-2, with D perhaps matching TRBD1 (5 bases). Between the trimmed V and J ends, which lost 6 bases and 4 bases, there was a span of 12 bases. Germline V gives CDR1 MNHEY, CDR2 SVGAGI. The CDR3 has 14 residues. In DNA, the CDR3 is TGTGCCAGCAGACCTGCAGGGCTCACCGGGGAGCTGTTTTTT. Its protein product is CASRPAGLTGELFF.

V usage is TRBV6-5 and J usage is TRBJ1-2; no firm D call. CDR1 and CDR2 from the germline V gene are MNHEY and SVGAGI. Trimming left V 2 bases short and J 0 bases short, with 10 bases between. The CDR3 loop spans 15 amino acids. Here the CDR3 reads CASSYIGDPNYGYTF. CDR3 sequence (DNA): TGTGCCAGCAGTTACATCGGGGATCCTAACTATGGCTACACCTTC.

This sequence joins TRBV29-1 and TRBJ2-6; 9 positions match TRBD1. Per the germline V gene, CDR1 is SQVTM and CDR2 is ANQGSEA. The junction had 4 bases not matched to a gene; V was cut back by 6 bases and J by 4 bases. The CDR3 has 14 residues. Here the CDR3 reads CSVGQGSGANVLTF. CDR3 in DNA: TGCAGCGTAGGACAGGGGTCCGGGGCCAACGTCCTGACTTTC.

This chain joins TRBV30 and TRBJ2-1; TRBD1 agrees at 8 bases. The germline V gene encodes CDR1 GTSNPN and CDR2 SVGIG (reference sequence). CDR3 length: 14 residues. Trimming took 1 base from V and 3 from J; bases not matched to a gene: 2. The CDR3 DNA is TGTGCCTGGAGTGGACAGGGGTTCTACAATGAGCAGTTCTTC. Translating gives CAWSGQGFYNEQFF. Full variable domain (rest looked up from reference TRBV30 and TRBJ2-1): SQTIHQWPATLVQPVGSPLSLECTVEGTSNPNLYWYRQAAGRGLQLLFYSVGIGQISSEVPQNLSASRPQDRQFILSSKKLLLSDSGFYLCAWSGQGFYNEQFFGPGTRLTVL.

The V and J genes are TRBV30 and TRBJ2-5; D is possibly TRBD2 (5 bases). The CDR3 has 13 residues. V lost 6 bases to trimming and J lost 1 base, with 12 bases between them. Germline CDR1 is GTSNPN and CDR2 is SVGIG (reference sequence). CDR3 DNA sequence: TGTGCCTGTCTACCGGACTTCCAAGAGACCCAGTACTTC. Its translation: CACLPDFQETQYF.

This clone was seen once. The rearrangement links TRBV7-3 to TRBJ2-2; 8 bases agree with TRBD1. The V gene end was trimmed by 6 bases and the J gene end by 1 base; junction bases not matched to a gene: 22. Looked up from germline, CDR1 is SGHTA and CDR2 is FQGTGA. The CDR3 covers 21 residues. In DNA form, the CDR3 reads TGTGCCAGCAGTCTTTCTCGCCTGTCCAGGGGGCAAAGTATGAACACCGGGGAGCTGTTTTTT. Protein product: CASSLSRLSRGQSMNTGELFF. The full variable domain, completed using reference TRBV7-3 and TRBJ2-2, is GAGVSQTPSNKVTEKGKYVELRCDPISGHTALYWYRQSLGQGPEFLIYFQGTGAADDSGLPNDRFFAVRPEGSVSTLKIQRTERGDSAVYLCASSLSRLSRGQSMNTGELFFGEGSRLTVL.

The chain uses TRBV7-3 and TRBJ2-3; 10 nucleotides match TRBD2. The CDR3 runs 15 residues. V was clipped by 5 bases and J by 5 bases; unmatched bases: 7. The germline CDR1 and CDR2 sequences are SGHTA and FQGTGA. The CDR3 region is CASSTSGGAGDTQYF. The CDR3 DNA sequence: TGTGCCAGCAGCACAAGCGGGGGGGCGGGAGATACGCAGTATTTT. The full variable domain, with the rest looked up from reference TRBV7-3 and TRBJ2-3, is GAGVSQTPSNKVTEKGKYVELRCDPISGHTALYWYRQSLGQGPEFLIYFQGTGAADDSGLPNDRFFAVRPEGSVSTLKIQRTERGDSAVYLCASSTSGGAGDTQYFGPGTRLTVL.

The CDR3 bases are TGTGCCAGCAGCGAAGGGACAAGGACTAGCGTCGAGCAGTACTTC. It yields the protein CASSEGTRTSVEQYF. The chain couples TRBV5-4 to TRBJ2-7, with TRBD2 identical over 9 bases. J was trimmed by 6 bases and V by 4 bases; bases with no gene match: 11. This CDR3 is 15 amino acids long. The germline CDR1 and CDR2 sequences are SGHNT and YYREEE (reference sequence).

V gene TRBV11-3 combines with J gene TRBJ2-6, with D perhaps TRBD1 (6 bases). Germline V gene sequence: CDR1 SGHNT, CDR2 YENEEA. This CDR3 has 15 amino acids. The V end was cut by 5 bases, the J end by 4 bases, with 12 bases between. CDR3 DNA sequence: TGTGCCAGCAGCCCGACAGGTCGCGGGGCCAACGTCCTGACTTTC. Translating gives CASSPTGRGANVLTF.

V is TRBV11-2 and J is TRBJ2-3, with a tentative D call TRBD2 (5 bases). V lost 4 bases and J lost 0, with 17 bases in between. CDR1 is SGHAT and CDR2 is FQNNGV in the germline V gene. The CDR3 is made up of 17 amino acids. CDR3 in amino acids: CASSWTSPTLSTDTQYF. The CDR3 region has the DNA TGTGCCAGCAGCTGGACTTCCCCGACACTAAGCACAGATACGCAGTATTTT.

The chain joins TRBV7-3 to TRBJ1-1; D may be TRBD1 (6 bases). The germline V gene has CDR1 SGHTA and CDR2 FQGTGA. Deletions cut 5 bases from V and 8 bases from J, with 18 bases between. CDR3 size: 14 residues. DNA for the CDR3: TGTGCCAGCAGCCCGGGGGGGGGCGACAAAGAAGCTTTCTTT. Protein sequence: CASSPGGGDKEAFF.

This chain uses TRBV18 with TRBJ2-5, with D hard to call. TRBJ2-7 matches the DNA end more closely, so the J call is doubtful. CDR3 length: 14 amino acids. Germline V gene lookup returns CDR1 KGHSH and CDR2 LQKENI. CDR3 residues: CASSPLSQASEQYF. The CDR3 bases are TGTGCCAGCTCACCATTGTCCCAGGCCTCCGAGCAGTACTTC.

The gene calls are TRBV28 and TRBJ1-5; 7 nucleotides agree with TRBD1. After removal of 6 bases from V and 4 bases from J, the junction contained 9 bases not matched to a gene. This CDR3 is built from 15 residues. CDR1 and CDR2 (germline): MDHEN, SYDVKM. The CDR3 DNA sequence: TGTGCCAGCAGCCGACAGGGTGGAGGGAATCAGCCCCAGCATTTT. Protein sequence: CASSRQGGGNQPQHF.

Comments on this clone: The same CDR3 arises from other DNA sequences in this sample as well. The CDR3 region is CASSLTSGYEQYF. CDR3 in DNA: TGCGCCAGCAGCTTGACTAGCGGCTACGAGCAGTACTTC. This chain links TRBV5-1 with TRBJ2-7, with 8 positions matching TRBD2. The CDR3 has 13 amino acids. The trim removed 1 base at V and 3 bases at J, leaving 0 bases unmatched. Germline values: CDR1 SGHRS, CDR2 YFSETQ.

This clone occurred once. Other DNA sequences in the same sample also yield this CDR3. The chain recombines TRBV5-4 with TRBJ1-2; 7 positions agree with TRBD1. The length of the CDR3 is 13 residues. V was pared by 9 bases and J by 5 bases, with 10 bases of the junction left unmatched. Germline CDR1 SGHNT, CDR2 YYREEE (reference sequence). CDR3 DNA sequence: TGTGCCACCCGAGGGACAGAAAGGTATGGCTACACCTTC. Residues: CATRGTERYGYTF. The full variable domain, rest sourced from reference TRBV5-4 and TRBJ1-2, is ETGVTQSPTHLIKTRGQQVTLRCSSQSGHNTVSWYQQALGQGPQFIFQYYREEENGRGNFPPRFSGLQFPNYSSELNVNALELDDSALYLCATRGTERYGYTFGSGTRLTVV.

The rearrangement links TRBV28 to TRBJ1-2; tentative D call: TRBD1 (5 bases). This CDR3 spans 14 amino acids. V was pared by 7 bases and J by 8 bases, with 20 bases between. The germline gives CDR1 MDHEN, CDR2 SYDVKM. For the CDR3, the DNA is TGTGCCAGCAATACCGATCGGGGGAGGTTGGGCTACACCTTC. Its protein product is CASNTDRGRLGYTF.

This clone has a single count. The chain employs TRBV5-6 and TRBJ1-2; weak D call: TRBD1 (5 bases). The CDR3 contains 16 residues. The germline CDR1 and CDR2 sequences are SGHDT and YYEEEE. V was clipped by 1 base and J by 8 bases, with 21 bases between them. CDR3 bases: TGTGCCAGCAGCTTGTTTCTAGGGGCCGGGAGTGGGGGCTACACCTTC. Translation gives CASSLFLGAGSGGYTF.

This chain connects TRBV2 to TRBJ1-5, with 8 bases aligning to TRBD1. This CDR3 region has 14 residues. Germline CDR1 is SNHLY and CDR2 is FYNNEI. The junction had 8 bases not matched to a gene; V was cut back by 7 bases and J by 6 bases. The CDR3 region is CASTDRTGRQPQHF. CDR3 nucleotide sequence: TGTGCCAGCACTGACAGGACAGGGCGTCAGCCCCAGCATTTT.

This chain uses TRBV5-5 with TRBJ2-2; maybe TRBD1 (5 bases). With 1 base removed from V and 7 bases from J, the gap between germline ends came to 11 bases. CDR1 and CDR2 (germline): SGHKS, YYEKEE (reference sequence). CDR3 length equals 14 residues. In DNA form, the CDR3 reads TGTGCCAGCAGCTTGCCAACAGGCATCGGGGAGCTGTTTTTT. Its protein is CASSLPTGIGELFF.

The J gene is TRBJ1-1, the V gene TRBV10-3, with a weak D call TRBD1 (6 bases). This CDR3 is 17 amino acids long. V lost 6 bases to trimming and J lost 1 base, with 21 bases between them. Germline lookup yields CDR1 ENHRY and CDR2 SYGVKD. For the CDR3, the DNA is TGTGCCATCAGACTGATGGAGACAGGCTCTCAGAACACTGAAGCTTTCTTT. Protein sequence: CAIRLMETGSQNTEAFF.

The chain links TRBV7-8 to TRBJ2-5; D is unclear. The DNA end favors TRBJ2-7, so the J call may be wrong. There are 13 residues in the CDR3. The germline CDR1 and CDR2 sequences are SGHVS and FQNEAQ. The CDR3 DNA follows: TGTGCCAGCAGCTTAGAGTCACTCTACGAGCAGTACTTC. It codes for CASSLESLYEQYF.

The rearrangement uses TRBV30 and TRBJ1-5; D is ambiguous. This CDR3 is built from 13 residues. Germline CDR1 reads GTSNPN; CDR2 reads SVGIG (reference sequence). Trimming removed 4 bases from V and 0 bases from J, with 7 bases in between. The chain's CDR3 is CAWTEDSNQPQHF. The DNA of the CDR3 is TGTGCCTGGACAGAAGATAGCAATCAGCCCCAGCATTTT.